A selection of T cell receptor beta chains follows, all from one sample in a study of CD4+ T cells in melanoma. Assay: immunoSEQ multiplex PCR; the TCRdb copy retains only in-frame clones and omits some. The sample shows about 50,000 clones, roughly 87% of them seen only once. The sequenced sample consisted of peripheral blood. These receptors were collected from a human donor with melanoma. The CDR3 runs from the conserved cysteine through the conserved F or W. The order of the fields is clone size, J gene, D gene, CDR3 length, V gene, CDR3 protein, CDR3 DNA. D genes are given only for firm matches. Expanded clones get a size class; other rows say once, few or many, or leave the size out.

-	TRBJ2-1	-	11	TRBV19	CASSYRTEQFF	TGTGCCAGTAGTTACCGGACAGAGCAGTTCTTC
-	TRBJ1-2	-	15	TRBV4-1	CASSQDSGDGYGYTF	TGCGCCAGCAGCCAAGACAGTGGGGATGGCTATGGCTACACCTTC
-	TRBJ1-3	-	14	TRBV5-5	CASSFPGSQEAIYF	TGTGCCAGCAGCTTCCCCGGCAGCCAGGAAGCCATATATTTT
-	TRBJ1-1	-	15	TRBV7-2	CASSLLTGLNTEAFF	TGTGCCAGCAGCTTACTGACTGGGTTGAACACTGAAGCTTTCTTT
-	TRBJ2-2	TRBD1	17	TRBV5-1	CASSLTGTASNTGELFF	TGCGCCAGCAGCTTGACCGGGACAGCCTCGAACACCGGGGAGCTGTTTTTT
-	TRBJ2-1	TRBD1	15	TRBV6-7	CASRPGTGGPNEQFF	TGTGCCAGCAGACCCGGGACAGGGGGGCCCAATGAGCAGTTCTTC
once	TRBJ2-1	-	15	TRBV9	CASRNLTGFYNEQFF	TGTGCCAGCAGGAACCTCACAGGGTTTTACAATGAGCAGTTCTTC
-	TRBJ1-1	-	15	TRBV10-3	CATTDSDTANTEAFF	TGTGCCACGACGGACAGCGATACCGCGAACACTGAAGCTTTCTTT
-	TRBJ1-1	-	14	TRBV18	CASSPSWLNTEAFF	TGTGCCAGCTCACCATCGTGGTTGAACACTGAAGCTTTCTTT
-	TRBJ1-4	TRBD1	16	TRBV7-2	CASSLGGGQGDEKLFF	TGTGCCAGCAGCTTAGGTGGCGGCCAGGGGGACGAAAAACTGTTTTTT
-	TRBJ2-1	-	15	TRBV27	CASSLGGSSYNEQFF	TGTGCCAGCAGTTTAGGTGGTAGTTCCTACAATGAGCAGTTCTTC
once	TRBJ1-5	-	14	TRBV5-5	CASSLVPSNQPQHF	TGTGCCAGCAGCTTGGTACCTAGCAATCAGCCCCAGCATTTT
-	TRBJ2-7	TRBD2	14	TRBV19	CASQSSGGSYEQYF	TGTGCCAGTCAATCTAGCGGGGGGTCCTACGAGCAGTACTTC
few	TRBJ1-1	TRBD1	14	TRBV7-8	CASSPTGGASEAFF	TGTGCCAGCAGCCCGACAGGGGGCGCGTCTGAAGCTTTCTTT
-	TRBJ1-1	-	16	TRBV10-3	CAISEFSWVGGYEAFF	TGTGCCATCAGTGAGTTCTCATGGGTGGGGGGTTATGAAGCTTTCTTT
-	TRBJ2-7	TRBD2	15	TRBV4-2	CASSDAGTSSYEQYF	TGTGCCAGCAGCGACGCCGGGACTAGTTCCTACGAGCAGTACTTC
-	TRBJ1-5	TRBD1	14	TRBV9	CASSVGTGAQPQHF	TGTGCCAGCAGCGTAGGGACAGGGGCTCAGCCCCAGCATTTT
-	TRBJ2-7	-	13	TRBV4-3	CASSQSRVGEQYF	TGCGCCAGCAGCCAATCTAGGGTGGGGGAGCAGTACTTC
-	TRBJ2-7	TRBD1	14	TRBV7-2	CASSRDRSPDEQYF	TGTGCCAGCAGCAGGGACAGGAGTCCTGACGAGCAGTACTTC
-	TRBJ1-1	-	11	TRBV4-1	CATRGNTEAFF	TGCGCCACCCGGGGAAACACTGAAGCTTTCTTT
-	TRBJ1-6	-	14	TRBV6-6	CASSIGQSNSPLHF	TGTGCCAGCAGTATAGGGCAGAGTAATTCACCCCTCCACTTT
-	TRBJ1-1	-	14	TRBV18	CASSLMTGNTEAFF	TGTGCCAGCTCACTTATGACGGGGAACACTGAAGCTTTCTTT
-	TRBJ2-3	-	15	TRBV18	CASSRQDPSTDTQYF	TGTGCCAGCTCACGACAGGATCCTAGCACAGATACGCAGTATTTT
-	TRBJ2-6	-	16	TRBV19	CASSFRPGIGANVLTF	TGTGCCAGTAGTTTCAGGCCGGGAATTGGGGCCAACGTCCTGACTTTC
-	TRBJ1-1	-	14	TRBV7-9	CASSFRGGNTEAFF	TGTGCCAGCAGCTTCCGCGGGGGAAACACTGAAGCTTTCTTT
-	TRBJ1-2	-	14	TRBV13	CASSLGQGSYGYTF	TGTGCCAGCAGCTTAGGGCAGGGGTCCTATGGCTACACCTTC
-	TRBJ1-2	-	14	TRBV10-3	CAISESPINYGYTF	TGTGCCATCAGTGAGTCACCAATTAACTATGGCTACACCTTC
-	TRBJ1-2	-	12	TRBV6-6	CASRRRNYGYTF	TGTGCCAGCAGGCGACGGAACTATGGCTACACCTTC
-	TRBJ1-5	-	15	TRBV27	CASSSDSYSNQPQHF	TGTGCCAGCAGTTCGGACAGTTATAGCAATCAGCCCCAGCATTTT
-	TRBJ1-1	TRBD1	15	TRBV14	CASSQDSGTGFEAFF	TGTGCCAGCAGCCAAGATAGTGGGACAGGGTTTGAAGCTTTCTTT
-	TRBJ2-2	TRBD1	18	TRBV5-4	CASSLRGQGAPGTGELFF	TGTGCCAGCAGCTTGCGAGGACAGGGGGCGCCGGGCACCGGGGAGCTGTTTTTT
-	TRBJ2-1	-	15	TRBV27	CASTGAKTYGDEQFF	TGTGCCAGCACGGGGGCCAAGACGTACGGCGATGAGCAGTTCTTC
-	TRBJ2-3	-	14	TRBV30	CAWSVGVATDTQYF	TGTGCCTGGAGTGTGGGAGTGGCAACAGATACGCAGTATTTT
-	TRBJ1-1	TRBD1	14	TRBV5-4	CASSSRGRDTEAFF	TGTGCCAGCAGCTCCAGGGGGCGAGATACTGAAGCTTTCTTT
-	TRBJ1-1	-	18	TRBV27	CASRRQVSFGSMNTEAFF	TGTGCCAGCAGGCGGCAGGTCTCTTTCGGATCGATGAACACTGAAGCTTTCTTT
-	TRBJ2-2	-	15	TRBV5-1	CASSRSGANTGELFF	TGCGCCAGCAGCCGTAGCGGAGCGAACACCGGGGAGCTGTTTTTT
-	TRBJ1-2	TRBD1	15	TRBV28	CASSLSPGGANRYTF	TGTGCCAGCAGTTTATCGCCAGGGGGCGCGAATCGCTACACCTTC
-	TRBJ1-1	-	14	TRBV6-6	CASLGGAPETEAFF	TGTGCCAGCCTAGGAGGGGCTCCAGAGACTGAAGCTTTCTTT
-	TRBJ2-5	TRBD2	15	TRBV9	CASSAAGGLQETQYF	TGTGCCAGCAGCGCTGCGGGGGGACTCCAAGAGACCCAGTACTTC
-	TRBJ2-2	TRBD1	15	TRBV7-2	CASSLPPTGVGELFF	TGTGCCAGCAGCTTACCACCGACAGGGGTCGGGGAGCTGTTTTTT
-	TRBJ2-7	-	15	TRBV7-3	CASSPLGGAPYEQYF	TGTGCCAGCAGCCCCCTTGGGGGCGCCCCCTACGAGCAGTACTTC
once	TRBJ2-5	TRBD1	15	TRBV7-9	CASSPGQGVSETQYF	TGTGCCAGCAGCCCAGGACAGGGGGTCAGTGAGACCCAGTACTTC
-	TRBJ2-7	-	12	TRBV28	CASSFRLGEQYF	TGTGCCAGCAGTTTTAGGCTAGGCGAGCAGTACTTC
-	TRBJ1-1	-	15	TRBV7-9	CASSSYDLGITEAFF	TGTGCCAGCAGCTCATATGACCTGGGGATCACTGAAGCTTTCTTT
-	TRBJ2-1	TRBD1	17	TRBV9	CASSVETTAGTVREQFF	TGTGCCAGCAGCGTAGAGACTACCGCCGGGACAGTTCGGGAGCAGTTCTTC
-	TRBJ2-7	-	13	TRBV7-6	CASSLGETSEQYF	TGTGCCAGCAGCTTAGGGGAGACAAGCGAGCAGTACTTC
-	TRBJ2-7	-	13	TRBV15	CATSADYSYEQYF	TGTGCCACCAGCGCCGACTACTCCTACGAGCAGTACTTC